These 16 T cell receptor beta chains came from one sample sequenced in a study of blood T cells in healthy people across ages. A second PCR of roughly 7 to 11 cycles used a sample-barcoded 5' primer and a J-beta primer mix. TCRdb reanalysed the 5' RACE reads using MiXCR and keeps one entry per CDR3 protein. This sample yields over 950,000 distinct CDR3 sequences, of which around 54% are seen a single time; 20% to 25% belongs to the top ten. The specimen sequenced was blood. These receptors came from a woman aged 60 to 75 in good health.

This rearrangement joins TRBV12-3 or TRBV12-4 to TRBJ2-3; no definite D call. The CDR3 sequence is 14 residues long. V was cut by 3 bases and J by 1 base, with 8 bases left in between. The CDR3 region is CASSFAVGTDTQYF. The CDR3 DNA reads TGTGCCAGCAGTTTTGCGGTAGGCACAGATACGCAGTATTTT.

This clonotype was recorded a few times. The V and J genes are TRBV7-2 and TRBJ1-1; perhaps TRBD1 as D (6 bases). The CDR3 runs to 15 residues. V lost 1 base, J lost 3 bases, and 12 bases lay in between. The germline V gene encodes CDR1 SGHTA and CDR2 FQGNSA. CDR3 in DNA: TGTGCCAGCAGCTTAGTACAGGGATCGTACACTGAAGCTTTCTTT. Its protein is CASSLVQGSYTEAFF.

This clonotype was observed a few times. The rearrangement links TRBV5-1 to TRBJ2-3; D is uncertain. V lost 0 bases and J lost 3, with 11 bases in between. Germline CDR1 reads SGHRS; CDR2 reads YFSETQ. This CDR3 region has 15 residues. The CDR3 spells CASSLEARPTDTQYF. The DNA of the CDR3 is TGCGCCAGCAGCTTGGAAGCTAGGCCTACAGATACGCAGTATTTT.

This chain uses TRBV12-3 or TRBV12-4 with TRBJ1-1; possibly TRBD1 for D (5 bases). Deletions cut 5 bases from V and 1 base from J, with 8 bases between. The CDR3 spans 13 residues. For the CDR3, the DNA is TGTGCCAGCAGTCGACAGTGGAACACTGAAGCTTTCTTT. Translation gives CASSRQWNTEAFF.

The rearrangement joins TRBV20-1 to TRBJ1-2; 7 nucleotides align to TRBD1. The CDR3 length is 13 residues. Losses at the gene ends were 3 bases for V and 2 bases for J; bases not matched to a gene: 3. Germline CDR1 reads DFQATT; CDR2 reads SNEGSKA (reference sequence). Written as DNA, the CDR3 is TGCAGTGCTAGCTTGGGACAGAACTATGGCTACACCTTC. It encodes CSASLGQNYGYTF.

The rearrangement joins TRBV20-1 to TRBJ2-5, with 9 bases aligning to TRBD2. The CDR3 sequence is 15 residues long. Unmatched junction bases numbered 6, after V lost 0 bases and J lost 4 bases. Per germline, CDR1 DFQATT and CDR2 SNEGSKA (reference sequence). Here the CDR3 reads CSARDLREGRETQYF. The CDR3 DNA is TGCAGTGCTAGAGATTTGCGGGAGGGCCGAGAGACCCAGTACTTC.

The CDR3 spells CASRGGGADTQYF. DNA of the CDR3: TGTGCCAGCAGGGGTGGGGGAGCAGATACGCAGTATTTT. The chain has TRBV6-5 and TRBJ2-3, with D perhaps assigned TRBD1 or TRBD2 (5 bases each). This CDR3 has 13 amino acids. Trimming removed 6 bases at V and 4 bases at J, with 11 bases between. Germline V gives CDR1 MNHEY, CDR2 SVGAGI.

This clonotype was seen ten or more times. The chain couples TRBV7-9 to TRBJ2-7; no firm D call. Germline assignment: CDR1 SEHNR and CDR2 FQNEAQ (reference sequence). V lost 5 bases, J lost 0 bases, and 11 bases lay in between. CDR3 length: 14 residues. The CDR3 region has the DNA TGTGCCAGCAGCCCCCGCCTGAGCTCCTACGAGCAGTACTTC. It is translated as CASSPRLSSYEQYF.

This rearrangement joins TRBV6-6 to TRBJ2-7; possibly TRBD1 or TRBD2 for D (7 bases each). There are 13 residues in the CDR3. V was clipped by 10 bases and J by 6 bases, with 19 bases between them. Germline values: CDR1 MNHNY, CDR2 SVGAGI (reference sequence). CDR3 loop: CATRVGGGSEQYF. CDR3 coding DNA: TGTGCCACCAGGGTGGGAGGGGGCAGCGAGCAGTACTTC.

The chain links TRBV15 to TRBJ2-1, with 10 bases aligning to TRBD2. The V gene's germline CDR1 is LNHNV and CDR2 YYDKDF (reference sequence). CDR3 length equals 15 residues. V was pared by 1 base and J by 5 bases, with 2 bases of the junction left unmatched. In nucleotides, the CDR3 is TGTGCCACCAGCAGAGTCCTAGCGGGAGACAATGAGCAGTTCTTC. It yields the protein CATSRVLAGDNEQFF. The complete variable domain, with remaining parts taken from reference TRBV15 and TRBJ2-1, reads DAMVIQNPRYQVTQFGKPVTLSCSQTLNHNVMYWYQQKSSQAPKLLFHYYDKDFNNEADTPDNFQSRRPNTSFCFLDIRSPGLGDTAMYLCATSRVLAGDNEQFFGPGTRLTVL.

The genes are TRBV4-2 and TRBJ2-2; D not certain. Germline-derived CDR1 and CDR2 are LGHNA and YNFKEQ. Deletions cut 9 bases from V and 16 bases from J, with 9 bases between. The length of the CDR3 is 8 residues. This chain's CDR3 is CARKIGFF. In DNA, the CDR3 is TGTGCCAGAAAAATCGGGTTTTTT.

The V call is TRBV5-1, the J call TRBJ1-4, with 7 positions matching TRBD1. With 1 base clipped from V and 1 base from J, the junction kept 10 bases outside the gene matches. Germline loops: CDR1 SGHRS, CDR2 YFSETQ. The CDR3 has 18 residues. The CDR3 spells CASSLQGGLPGTNEKLFF. DNA for the CDR3: TGCGCCAGCAGCTTGCAGGGGGGTTTACCGGGAACTAATGAAAAACTGTTTTTT.

This chain joins TRBV24-1 and TRBJ2-3, with 7 bases fitting TRBD2. The CDR3 runs 12 residues. The germline V gene has CDR1 KGHDR and CDR2 SFDVKD. V shed 9 bases and J 4 bases; nucleotides not matched to a gene: 3. The CDR3 loop reads CATGGLADTQYF. As DNA, the CDR3 is TGTGCCACCGGAGGACTAGCAGATACGCAGTATTTT.

This rearrangement joins TRBV12-3 or TRBV12-4 to TRBJ2-5, with D possibly TRBD1 on 6 matching bases. V dropped 6 bases and J dropped 3 bases, with 11 bases sitting between them. The CDR3 length is 13 residues. In nucleotides, the CDR3 is TGTGCCAGCAGGTTGGACAGCGAAGAGACCCAGTACTTC. This codes for CASRLDSEETQYF.

The CDR3 DNA follows: TGTGCCAGCAGCTTACGACTAGCGGGAGGTTCCTACGAGCAGTACTTC. Residues: CASSLRLAGGSYEQYF. V is TRBV13 and J is TRBJ2-7; 13 positions agree with TRBD2. Per the germline V gene, CDR1 is PRHDT and CDR2 is FYEKMQ (reference sequence). This CDR3 region has 16 residues. V was pared by 2 bases and J by 1 base, with 2 bases of the junction left unmatched.

V and J are TRBV28 and TRBJ2-5; D gene ambiguous. The CDR3 has 12 residues. Germline CDR1 MDHEN, CDR2 SYDVKM. V was shortened by 8 bases and J by 7 bases, with 14 bases between the two germline ends. CDR3 region: CASRVRSGTQYF. As DNA, the CDR3 is TGTGCCAGCCGCGTCCGGTCTGGGACCCAGTACTTC.